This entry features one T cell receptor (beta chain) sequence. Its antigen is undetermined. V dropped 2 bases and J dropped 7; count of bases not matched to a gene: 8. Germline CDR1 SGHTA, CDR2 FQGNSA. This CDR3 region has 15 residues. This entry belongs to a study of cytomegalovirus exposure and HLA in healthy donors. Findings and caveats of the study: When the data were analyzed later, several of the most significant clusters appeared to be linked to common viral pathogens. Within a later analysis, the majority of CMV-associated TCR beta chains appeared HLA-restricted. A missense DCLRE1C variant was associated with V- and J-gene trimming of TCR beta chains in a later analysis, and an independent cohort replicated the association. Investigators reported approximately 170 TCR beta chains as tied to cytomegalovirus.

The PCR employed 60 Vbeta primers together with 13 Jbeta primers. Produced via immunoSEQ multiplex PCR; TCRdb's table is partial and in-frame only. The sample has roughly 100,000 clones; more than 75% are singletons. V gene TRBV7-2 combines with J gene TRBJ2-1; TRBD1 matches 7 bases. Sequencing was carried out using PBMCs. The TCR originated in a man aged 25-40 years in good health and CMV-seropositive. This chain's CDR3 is CASSLLGRGRNEQFF. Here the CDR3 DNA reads TGTGCCAGCAGCTTACTAGGCAGGGGGAGAAATGAGCAGTTCTTC.